A single count supports the clone carrying this T cell receptor (beta chain). The antigen is unknown. Only in-frame clones appear in the TCRdb table, and some are missing; sequencing was by immunoSEQ multiplex PCR. The table lists about 23,000 clones, 77% of them singletons, with approximately 2% in the top ten. This sample is drawn from a study of OX40 agonist ivuxolimab in advanced cancers. Study-level points and caveats: Which antigen the expanded peripheral T cells recognized is unknown. Patients with a partial response at 0.1-3.0 mg/kg had among the lowest clonal expansion. CD4+ and CD8+ T cells in blood underwent clonal expansion by week 6 at 0.1 to 3.0 mg/kg.

The V end lost 5 bases, the J end lost 4 bases, and 14 bases lay between the germline ends. This CDR3 comprises 14 residues. Germline assignment: CDR1 SGHTA and CDR2 FQGNSA. The chain recombines TRBV7-2 with TRBJ1-1; a possible D gene is TRBD1 (5 bases). The TCR originated in an adult with an advanced solid tumor such as melanoma, head and neck, liver or kidney cancer. The sample in question was CD4+ or CD8+ T cells sorted from blood, obtained in a trial of the OX40 agonist ivuxolimab. The CDR3 reads CASSPSGGATEAFF. The DNA for the CDR3 is TGTGCCAGCAGCCCCTCGGGAGGGGCCACTGAAGCTTTCTTT.